This T cell receptor beta chain was documented in a study of cytomegalovirus exposure and HLA in healthy donors. Study-wide background: Of all 400 or so donors who were genotyped, about 80% belonged to the Caucasian-associated ancestry cluster. Findings and caveats of the study: Later analysis identified several of the most significant clusters that appeared linked to common viral pathogens.

Notes on this clone: Its specificity is unknown.

A multiplex PCR was run with 60 Vbeta primers and 13 Jbeta primers. Sequencing was performed with immunoSEQ multiplex PCR; in TCRdb, only in-frame clones are kept and a portion is missing. The table includes a few hundred thousand clones, around 83% detected once. Germline V gene lookup returns CDR1 SGHDN and CDR2 FVKESK. The CDR3 is 19 residues long. V trimming: 0 bases; J trimming: 7 bases; junction bases outside the gene matches: 15. Healthy bone marrow donors supplied every sample. Donors likely had unrecorded immune exposures despite being nominally healthy when sampled. The receptor was isolated from a girl aged 5-17 years in good health and CMV-seronegative. This chain joins TRBV14 and TRBJ1-6; TRBD1 matches 7 bases. The sequenced sample was PBMCs. The CDR3 loop reads CASSQDTFYRTGPNSPLHF. Here the CDR3 DNA reads TGTGCCAGCAGCCAAGACACTTTTTACCGGACAGGACCGAATTCACCCCTCCACTTT.